A selection of T cell receptor beta chains follows, all from one sample in a study of blood T cells in healthy people across ages. TCRdb reprocessed the 5' RACE reads via MiXCR and lists one record per CDR3 protein. The data show about 1.4 million distinct CDR3 sequences, approximately 59% seen once. Sequencing was carried out using blood. The receptors here all came from a man younger than 35 in good health. Each CDR3 is given with its conserved first and last residue. A D gene is named only where the DNA matches it firmly. Some rows have no size entry. The others give once, few or many, or a class for an expanded clone.

d_gene: NA; abundance: NA; v_gene: TRBV29-1; j_gene: TRBJ1-1; len: 13; CDR3nt: TGCAGCGCCCGATCGGGGGGAGGCTCTGAAGCTTTCTTT; CDR3aa: CSARSGGGSEAFF
d_gene: NA; abundance: NA; v_gene: TRBV27; j_gene: TRBJ1-6; len: 14; CDR3nt: TGTGCCAGCAGTTTTCTCGGCGATAATTCACCCCTCCACTTT; CDR3aa: CASSFLGDNSPLHF
d_gene: TRBD2; abundance: NA; v_gene: TRBV2; j_gene: TRBJ2-5; len: 13; CDR3nt: TGTGCCAGTGGACTAGCGGGAGTTGAGACCCAGTACTTC; CDR3aa: CASGLAGVETQYF
d_gene: TRBD1; abundance: few; v_gene: TRBV6-1; j_gene: TRBJ1-2; len: 14; CDR3nt: TGTGCCAGCAGTGAGGGGGACAGCACATATGGCTACACCTTC; CDR3aa: CASSEGDSTYGYTF
d_gene: NA; abundance: NA; v_gene: TRBV28; j_gene: TRBJ1-2; len: 13; CDR3nt: TGTGCCAGCAGTTTATCGCAGGTCGGAGGCTACACCTTC; CDR3aa: CASSLSQVGGYTF
d_gene: NA; abundance: NA; v_gene: TRBV4-3; j_gene: TRBJ1-4; len: 15; CDR3nt: TGCGCCAGCAGCCAAGATTCTGGACTGGTGGATAAACTGTTTTTT; CDR3aa: CASSQDSGLVDKLFF
d_gene: NA; abundance: NA; v_gene: TRBV15; j_gene: TRBJ2-5; len: 14; CDR3nt: TGTGCCACCAGCAGGCGGACCTATGAACATGAGCAGTACTTC; CDR3aa: CATSRRTYEHEQYF
d_gene: NA; abundance: once; v_gene: TRBV7-8; j_gene: TRBJ1-2; len: 16; CDR3nt: TGTGCCAGCAGCTCTCCGGGACCGTCTGGATACTATGGCTACACCTTC; CDR3aa: CASSSPGPSGYYGYTF
d_gene: TRBD2; abundance: NA; v_gene: TRBV7-8; j_gene: TRBJ2-1; len: 16; CDR3nt: TGTGCCAGCAGCTTAGTAGCGGGGGGGCTTAAGGATGAGCAGTTCTTC; CDR3aa: CASSLVAGGLKDEQFF
d_gene: TRBD1; abundance: NA; v_gene: TRBV15; j_gene: TRBJ2-7; len: 16; CDR3nt: TGTGCCACCAGCAGGACCCCGGGACAGGGGGCCTACGAGCAGTACTTC; CDR3aa: CATSRTPGQGAYEQYF